This TCR beta chain was documented in a study of spatial heterogeneity in lung cancer. This clonotype was seen many times. The time point: sample taken at primary tumor resection. The donor group consisted of under 95 patients who had untreated, early-stage non-small cell lung cancer. Sequencing was performed on whole RNA extracted from tumor and nontumor lung tissue, or from frozen PBMC, and the material was left unsorted. The CDR3 length is 14 residues. V lost 7 bases to trimming and J lost 0 bases, with 12 bases between them. Germline CDR1 is MGHDK and CDR2 is SYGVNS. TCRdb ran MiXCR on the 5' RACE reads and lists one entry per CDR3 protein. This repertoire shows 50,000 to 75,000 distinct CDR3 sequences, nearly 6.5% found once; its top ten account for about 14%.

Sequences were derived from PBMCs, sampled at surgery. J is TRBJ1-1 and V is TRBV25-1; perhaps TRBD1 as D (5 bases). This clonotype originated in a female donor with early-stage non-small cell lung cancer. In nucleotides, the CDR3 is TGTGCCAGCATGGACAACGACTTGAACACTGAAGCTTTCTTT. Its translation: CASMDNDLNTEAFF.